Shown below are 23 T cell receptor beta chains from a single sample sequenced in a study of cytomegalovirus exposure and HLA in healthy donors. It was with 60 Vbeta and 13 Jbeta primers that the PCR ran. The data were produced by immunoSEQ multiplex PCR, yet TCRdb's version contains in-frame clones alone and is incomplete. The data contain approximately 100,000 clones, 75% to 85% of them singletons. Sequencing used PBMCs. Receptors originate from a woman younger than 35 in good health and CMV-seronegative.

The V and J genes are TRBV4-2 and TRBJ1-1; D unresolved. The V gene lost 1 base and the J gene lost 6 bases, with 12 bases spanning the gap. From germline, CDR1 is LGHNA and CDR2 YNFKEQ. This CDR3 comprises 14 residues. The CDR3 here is CASSQAPLFSEAFF. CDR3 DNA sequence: TGTGCCAGCAGCCAAGCTCCTTTATTCTCTGAAGCTTTCTTT.

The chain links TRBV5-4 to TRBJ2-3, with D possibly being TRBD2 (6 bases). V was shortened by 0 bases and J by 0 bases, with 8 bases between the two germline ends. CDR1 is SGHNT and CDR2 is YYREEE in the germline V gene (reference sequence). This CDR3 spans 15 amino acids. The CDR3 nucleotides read TGTGCCAGCAGCTTGGTCGGGGGTAGCACAGATACGCAGTATTTT. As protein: CASSLVGGSTDTQYF.

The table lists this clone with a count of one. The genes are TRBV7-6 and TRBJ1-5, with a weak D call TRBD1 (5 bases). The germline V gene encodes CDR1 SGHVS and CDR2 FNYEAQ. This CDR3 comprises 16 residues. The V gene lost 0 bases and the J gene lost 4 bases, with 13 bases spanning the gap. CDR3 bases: TGTGCCAGCAGCTTAGCGGTCGGGGGTGGGAATCAGCCCCAGCATTTT. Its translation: CASSLAVGGGNQPQHF.

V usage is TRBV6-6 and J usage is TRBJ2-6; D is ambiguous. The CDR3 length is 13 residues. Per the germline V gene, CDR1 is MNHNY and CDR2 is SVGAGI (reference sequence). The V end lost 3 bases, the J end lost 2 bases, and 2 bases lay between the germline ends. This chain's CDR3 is CASSYTGANVLTF. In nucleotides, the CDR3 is TGTGCCAGCAGTTATACTGGGGCCAACGTCCTGACTTTC.

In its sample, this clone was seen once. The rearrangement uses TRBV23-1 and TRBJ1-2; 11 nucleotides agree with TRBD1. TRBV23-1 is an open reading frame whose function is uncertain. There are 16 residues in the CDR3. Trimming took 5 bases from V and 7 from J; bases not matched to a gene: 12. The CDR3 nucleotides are TGCGCCAGCAGTACAACGGACAGGGGGCGCTTCGGTGGCTACACCTTC. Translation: CASSTTDRGRFGGYTF.

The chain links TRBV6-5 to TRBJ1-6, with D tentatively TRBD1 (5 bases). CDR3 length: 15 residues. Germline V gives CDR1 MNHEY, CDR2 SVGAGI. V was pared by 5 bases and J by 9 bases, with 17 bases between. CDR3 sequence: CASSPRDGGGSPLHF. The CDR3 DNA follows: TGTGCCAGCAGTCCCAGGGATGGGGGAGGTTCACCCCTCCACTTT.

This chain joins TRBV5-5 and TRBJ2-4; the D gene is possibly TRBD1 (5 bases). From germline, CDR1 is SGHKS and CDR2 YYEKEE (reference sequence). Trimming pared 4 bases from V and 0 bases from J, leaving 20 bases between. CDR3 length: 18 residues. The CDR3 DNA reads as TGTGCCAGCAGCCTCTTCAGCACAGGAAAAAGAGCCAAAAACATTCAGTACTTC. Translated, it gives CASSLFSTGKRAKNIQYF. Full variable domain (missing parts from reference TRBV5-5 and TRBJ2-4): DAGVTQSPTHLIKTRGQQVTLRCSPISGHKSVSWYQQVLGQGPQFIFQYYEKEERGRGNFPDRFSARQFPNYSSELNVNALLLGDSALYLCASSLFSTGKRAKNIQYFGAGTRLSVL.

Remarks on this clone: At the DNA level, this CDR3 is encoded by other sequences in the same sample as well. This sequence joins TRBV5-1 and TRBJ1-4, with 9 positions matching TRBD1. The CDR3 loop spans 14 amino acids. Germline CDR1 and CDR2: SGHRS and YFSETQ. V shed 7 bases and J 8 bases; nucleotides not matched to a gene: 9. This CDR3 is CASSLGTGSEKLFF. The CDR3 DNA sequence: TGCGCCAGCTCCCTCGGGACAGGGAGCGAAAAACTGTTTTTT.

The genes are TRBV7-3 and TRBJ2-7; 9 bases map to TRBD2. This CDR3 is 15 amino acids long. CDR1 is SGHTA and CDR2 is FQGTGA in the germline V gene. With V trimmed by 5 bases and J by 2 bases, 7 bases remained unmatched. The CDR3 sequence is CASSPAGGAAYEQYF. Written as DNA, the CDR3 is TGTGCCAGCAGCCCGGCGGGGGGGGCTGCCTACGAGCAGTACTTC.

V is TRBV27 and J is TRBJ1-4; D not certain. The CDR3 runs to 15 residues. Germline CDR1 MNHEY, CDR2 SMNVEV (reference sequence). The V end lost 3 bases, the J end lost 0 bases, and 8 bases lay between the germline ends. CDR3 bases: TGTGCCAGCAGTTTGAGGGCGACAACTAATGAAAAACTGTTTTTT. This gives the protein CASSLRATTNEKLFF. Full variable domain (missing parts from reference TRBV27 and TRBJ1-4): EAQVTQNPRYLITVTGKKLTVTCSQNMNHEYMSWYRQDPGLGLRQIYYSMNVEVTDKGDVPEGYKVSRKEKRNFPLILESPSPNQTSLYFCASSLRATTNEKLFFGSGTQLSVL.

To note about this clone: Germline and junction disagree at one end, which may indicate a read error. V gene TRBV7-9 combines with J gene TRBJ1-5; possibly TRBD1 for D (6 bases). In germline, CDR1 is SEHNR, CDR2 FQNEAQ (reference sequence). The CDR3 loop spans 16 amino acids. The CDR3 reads CSSSLGQINSNQPQHF. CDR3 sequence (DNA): TGTTCCAGCAGCTTAGGACAGATCAATAGCAATCAGCCCCAGCATTTT.

For the CDR3, the DNA is TGTGCCAGCAGCTTAGCGCCCTGGGGGCGAGGCACTGAAGCTTTCTTT. Its protein product is CASSLAPWGRGTEAFF. The rearrangement joins TRBV7-8 to TRBJ1-1; the D gene is possibly TRBD1 (6 bases). V lost 0 bases, J lost 4 bases, and 15 bases lay in between. The CDR3 consists of 16 residues. Germline V CDR1 and CDR2: SGHVS, FQNEAQ.

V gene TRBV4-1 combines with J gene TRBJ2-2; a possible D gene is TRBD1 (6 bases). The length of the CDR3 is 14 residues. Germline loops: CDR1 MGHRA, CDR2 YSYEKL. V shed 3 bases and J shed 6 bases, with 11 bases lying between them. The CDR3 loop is CASSHRSGAGELFF. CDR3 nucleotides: TGCGCCAGCAGCCATCGGTCAGGGGCCGGGGAGCTGTTTTTT.

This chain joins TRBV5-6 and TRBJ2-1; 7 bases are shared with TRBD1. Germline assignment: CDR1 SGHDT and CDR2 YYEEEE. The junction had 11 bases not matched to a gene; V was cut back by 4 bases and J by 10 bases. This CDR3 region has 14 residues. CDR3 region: CASSEGAVRREQFF. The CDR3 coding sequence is TGTGCCAGCAGCGAGGGGGCAGTCAGACGCGAGCAGTTCTTC.

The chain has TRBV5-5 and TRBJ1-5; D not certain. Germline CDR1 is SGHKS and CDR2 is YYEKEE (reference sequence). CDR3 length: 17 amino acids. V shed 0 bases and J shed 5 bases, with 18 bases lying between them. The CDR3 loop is CASSLEVRPAHYQPQHF. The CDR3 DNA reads TGTGCCAGCAGCTTGGAGGTGCGCCCAGCGCATTATCAGCCCCAGCATTTT.

CDR3 nucleotide sequence: TGTGCCAGTAGCTTCCGGGTACCCGATCAGCCCCAGCATTTT. Translation gives CASSFRVPDQPQHF. The rearrangement uses TRBV19 and TRBJ1-5; D gene ambiguous. The CDR3 length is 14 residues. Germline-derived CDR1 and CDR2 are LNHDA and SQIVND (reference sequence). Trimming left V 6 bases short and J 5 bases short, with 14 bases between.

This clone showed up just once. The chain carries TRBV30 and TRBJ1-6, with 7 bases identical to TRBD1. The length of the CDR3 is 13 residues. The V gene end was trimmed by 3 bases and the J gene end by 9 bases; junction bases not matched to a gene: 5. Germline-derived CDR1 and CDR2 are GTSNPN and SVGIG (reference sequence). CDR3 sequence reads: CAWRTGWGSPLHF. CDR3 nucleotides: TGTGCCTGGAGGACAGGGTGGGGTTCACCCCTCCACTTT.

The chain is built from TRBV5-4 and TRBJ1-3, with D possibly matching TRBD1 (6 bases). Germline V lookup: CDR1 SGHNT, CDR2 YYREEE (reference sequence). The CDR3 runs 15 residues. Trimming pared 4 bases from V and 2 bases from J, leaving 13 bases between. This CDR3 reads CASSGGAGTGNTIYF. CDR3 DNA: TGTGCCAGCAGCGGGGGCGCCGGGACTGGAAACACCATATATTTT.

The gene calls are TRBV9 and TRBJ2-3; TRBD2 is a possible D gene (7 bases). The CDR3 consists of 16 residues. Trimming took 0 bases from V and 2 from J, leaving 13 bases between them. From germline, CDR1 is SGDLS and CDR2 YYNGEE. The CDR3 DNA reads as TGTGCCAGCAGCGTAGTAGGCGGGGGCCTCACAGATACGCAGTATTTT. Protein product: CASSVVGGGLTDTQYF.

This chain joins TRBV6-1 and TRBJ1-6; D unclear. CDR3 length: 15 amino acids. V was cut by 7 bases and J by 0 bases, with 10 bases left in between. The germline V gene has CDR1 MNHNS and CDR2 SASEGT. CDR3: CASILRDSYNSPLHF. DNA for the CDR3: TGTGCCAGCATCTTAAGAGACTCCTATAATTCACCCCTCCACTTT.

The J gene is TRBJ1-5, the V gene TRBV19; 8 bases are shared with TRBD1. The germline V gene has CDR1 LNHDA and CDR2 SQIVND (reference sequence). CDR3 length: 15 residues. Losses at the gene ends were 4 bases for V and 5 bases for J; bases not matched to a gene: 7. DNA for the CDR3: TGTGCCAGTAGTACACAGGGGGTTGGGGATCAGCCCCAGCATTTT. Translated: CASSTQGVGDQPQHF.

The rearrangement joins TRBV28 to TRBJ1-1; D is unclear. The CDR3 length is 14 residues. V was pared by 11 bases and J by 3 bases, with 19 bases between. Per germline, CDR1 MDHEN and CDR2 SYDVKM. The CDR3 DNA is TGTGCCGCGCTAGGACCAAGGGAGTACACTGAAGCTTTCTTT. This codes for CAALGPREYTEAFF.

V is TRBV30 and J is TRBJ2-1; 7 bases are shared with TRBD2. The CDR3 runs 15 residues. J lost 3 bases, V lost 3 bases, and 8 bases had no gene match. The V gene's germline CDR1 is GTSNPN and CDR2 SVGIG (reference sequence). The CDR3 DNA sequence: TGTGCCTGGAGAGGGGACGGCGGGAGCTACAATGAGCAGTTCTTC. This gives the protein CAWRGDGGSYNEQFF.